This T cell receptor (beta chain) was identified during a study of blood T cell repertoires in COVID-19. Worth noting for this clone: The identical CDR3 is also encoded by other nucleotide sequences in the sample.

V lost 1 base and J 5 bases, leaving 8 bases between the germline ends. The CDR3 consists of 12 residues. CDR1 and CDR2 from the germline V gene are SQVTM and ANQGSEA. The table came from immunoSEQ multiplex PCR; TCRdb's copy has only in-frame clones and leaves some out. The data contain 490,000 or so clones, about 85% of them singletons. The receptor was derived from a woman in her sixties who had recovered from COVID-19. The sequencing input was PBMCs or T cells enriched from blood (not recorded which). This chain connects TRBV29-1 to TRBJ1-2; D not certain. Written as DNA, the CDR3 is TGCAGCGTTGAAGGGAGGCCGTATGGCTACACCTTC. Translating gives CSVEGRPYGYTF.